This T cell receptor (beta chain) was recovered during a study of blood T cell repertoires in COVID-19. Sequencing was performed with immunoSEQ multiplex PCR; in TCRdb, only in-frame clones are kept and a portion is missing. Here the sample spans under 250,000 clones, around 91% being singletons. The TCR was taken from a woman aged 40 to 55 with acute or convalescent COVID-19. Specimen: peripheral blood.

CDR3 DNA: TGTGCCAGCAGCGTAGGCCCGGGTTGGAACACTGAAGCTTTCTTT. This encodes CASSVGPGWNTEAFF. The chain combines TRBV9 with TRBJ1-1; D gene ambiguous. CDR3 size: 15 residues. From germline, CDR1 is SGDLS and CDR2 YYNGEE. The V end lost 0 bases, the J end lost 1 base, and 10 bases lay between the germline ends. The entire variable domain, with the rest obtained from reference TRBV9 and TRBJ1-1, is as follows: DSGVTQTPKHLITATGQRVTLRCSPRSGDLSVYWYQQSLDQGLQFLIQYYNGEERAKGNILERFSAQQFPDLHSELNLSSLELGDSALYFCASSVGPGWNTEAFFGQGTRLTVV.